Below, one T cell receptor (beta chain) is given with its context. As yet, its antigen is unknown. A junction end diverges from the germline sequence, so it may reflect a read error. The CDR3 has 21 amino acids. Germline CDR1 is LGHNA and CDR2 is YNFKEQ. Profiling of TCR beta VDJ combinations and CDR3 sequences used genomic DNA as template. Using its own MiXCR run on the reads, TCRdb lists one record per CDR3 protein. Of 450,000 to 600,000 distinct CDR3 sequences listed, approximately 33% were seen once; the top ten hold nearly 0.85%. Patients included in sequencing had previously demonstrated CD8+CD57+ cell expansion by flow cytometry. This entry is derived from a study of CD8+CD57+ T cells in acquired aplastic anemia. Study details: Sorted cells (CD4+ and CD8+) yielded DNA amounts that averaged approximately 2.9 ug.

Study-wide results and caveats: A set of approximately 30 CD8+ CDR3 sequences was shared between patients and controls, and these sequences appeared highly expressed in patients.

The origin of this receptor is a human donor with aplastic anemia. The sample was sorted CD4+, CD8+, or CD8+CD57+ T cells (not recorded which) from PBMCs. The rearrangement joins TRBV4-2 to TRBJ1-3; TRBD1 agrees at 7 bases. CDR3 protein: CASSQQSDRVGGGPSGDTIYF. The DNA of the CDR3 is TGTGCCAGCAGCCAACAAAGTGACAGGGTAGGAGGGGGGCCTTCTGGAGACACCATATATTTT.